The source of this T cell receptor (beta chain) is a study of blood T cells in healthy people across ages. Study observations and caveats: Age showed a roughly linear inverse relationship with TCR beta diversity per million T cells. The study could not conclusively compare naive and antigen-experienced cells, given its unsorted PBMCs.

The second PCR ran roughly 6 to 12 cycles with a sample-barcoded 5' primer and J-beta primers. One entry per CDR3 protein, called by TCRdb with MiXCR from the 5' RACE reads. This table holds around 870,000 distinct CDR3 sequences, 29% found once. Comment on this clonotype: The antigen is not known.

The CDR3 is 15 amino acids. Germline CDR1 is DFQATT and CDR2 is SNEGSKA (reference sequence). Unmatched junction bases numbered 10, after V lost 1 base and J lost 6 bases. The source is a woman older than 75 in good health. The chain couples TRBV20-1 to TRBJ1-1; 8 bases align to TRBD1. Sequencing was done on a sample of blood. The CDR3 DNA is TGCAGTGCTAGAGTCGTCGGACAGGGAGGTCCTGAAGCTTTCTTT. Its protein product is CSARVVGQGGPEAFF.